This T cell receptor (beta chain) was found in a study of CD8+CD57+ T cells in acquired aplastic anemia. Patients sequenced had flow cytometry evidence of CD8+CD57+ cell expansion. Each of the patients presented with severe acquired aplastic anemia. Genomic DNA, serving as template, underwent TCR beta VDJ and CDR3 profiling. TCRdb reprocessed the reads with MiXCR, giving one entry per CDR3 protein. The table shows about 470,000 distinct CDR3 sequences, with about a third occurring only once. The CDR3 runs 16 residues. Germline values: CDR1 GTSNPN, CDR2 SVGIG (reference sequence). V gave up 3 bases and J gave up 7 bases; unmatched junction bases: 10. This clonotype was seen only a few times.

The sequence was collected from a human donor with aplastic anemia. Material for sequencing was sorted CD4+, CD8+, or CD8+CD57+ T cells (not recorded which) from PBMCs. This chain uses TRBV30 with TRBJ1-6; 9 bases match TRBD1. In DNA, the CDR3 is TGTGCCTGGAGCACTACAGGGGGCGCACGGAATTCACCCCTCCACTTT. Amino acids: CAWSTTGGARNSPLHF.